The rows below give T cell receptor beta chains drawn from one sample of a study of early T cells in non-severe SARS-CoV-2 infection. TCRdb re-analysed the 5' RACE reads in MiXCR, keeping a single row per CDR3 protein. The repertoire holds about 48,000 distinct CDR3 sequences, with roughly 6.2% as singletons. The sample consisted of whole blood, taken at baseline. The source of these receptors is an adult who was a healthcare worker with PCR-confirmed SARS-CoV-2 infection or an uninfected control (not recorded which). Both conserved end residues are part of each CDR3. D genes are given only for firm matches. Size values are once, few and many counts, or a class for expanded clones, and some rows have none.

NA	TRBJ1-1	TRBV18	NA	TGTGCCAGCTCACAAAACACTGAAGCTTTCTTT	CASSQNTEAFF
few	TRBJ1-6	TRBV20-1	NA	TGCAGTGCTAGAGAGCCAAGGGAAGAATCACCCCTCCACTTT	CSAREPREESPLHF
NA	TRBJ2-1	TRBV11-1	TRBD2	TGTGCCAGCAGCTCTATAGCGGGAGGAAACAATGAGCAGTTCTTC	CASSSIAGGNNEQFF
many	TRBJ2-1	TRBV29-1	NA	TGCAGCGTTGGTAACAATGAGCAGTTCTTC	CSVGNNEQFF
medium-sized	TRBJ1-3	TRBV25-1	NA	TGTGCCAGCAGTGAAGAGCGCTCTGGAAACACCATATATTTT	CASSEERSGNTIYF
few	TRBJ2-1	TRBV28	TRBD2	TGTGCCAGCAGTTTACTAGCGGGAGATATGTCCTACAATGAGCAGTTCTTC	CASSLLAGDMSYNEQFF
NA	TRBJ2-3	TRBV15	NA	TGTGCCACCAGCAGAGATCGGGGGCCGGCAGATACGCAGTATTTT	CATSRDRGPADTQYF
many	TRBJ2-1	TRBV28	TRBD2	TGTGCCAGCAGTCCCACCGGGACTAGGAAGAATGAGCAGTTCTTC	CASSPTGTRKNEQFF
NA	TRBJ2-1	TRBV6-1	TRBD2	TGTGCCAGCAGTCCCTCGATCCTAGCGGCGAATGAGCAGTTCTTC	CASSPSILAANEQFF
many	TRBJ2-1	TRBV9	NA	TGTGCCAGCAGCCCCCAAGATTCGTCCTACAATGAGCAGTTCTTC	CASSPQDSSYNEQFF
many	TRBJ1-6	TRBV6-6	TRBD1	TGTGCCAGCAGTTTACCGGGACAGGGTTATTCACCCCTCCACTTT	CASSLPGQGYSPLHF
few	TRBJ2-5	TRBV10-3	TRBD1	TGTGCCATCAGAGCAAACAGGGGGGAGACCCAGTACTTC	CAIRANRGETQYF
many	TRBJ2-7	TRBV20-1	NA	TGCAGTGCTAGAGATTCACTTACCTACGAGCAGTACTTC	CSARDSLTYEQYF
few	TRBJ1-1	TRBV3-1	NA	TGTGCCAGCAGCCAAGATGGAAGGAACACTGAAGCTTTCTTT	CASSQDGRNTEAFF
NA	TRBJ1-1	TRBV20-1	TRBD1	TGCAGTGCTAGATCCAGGACAGGGGAGACTGAAGCTTTCTTT	CSARSRTGETEAFF
few	TRBJ2-2	TRBV5-4	TRBD1	TGTGCCAGCAGCAACGGACAGGGGGCGAGCACCGGGGAGCTGTTTTTT	CASSNGQGASTGELFF
NA	TRBJ2-1	TRBV20-1	TRBD2	TGCAGTGCTGGCCCCACGCGGAGCGGGAGAGGCAATGAGCAGTTCTTC	CSAGPTRSGRGNEQFF
NA	TRBJ2-5	TRBV29-1	NA	TGCAGCGTTGAAGGGACACCTTACCAAGAGACCCAGTACTTC	CSVEGTPYQETQYF
NA	TRBJ2-7	TRBV19	NA	TGTGCCAGTAGGTCTTCCGGAGCCAGACTTTACGAGCAGTACTTC	CASRSSGARLYEQYF
many	TRBJ1-1	TRBV5-1	NA	TGCGCCAGCTTCGAGGGCAACACTGAAGCTTTCTTT	CASFEGNTEAFF